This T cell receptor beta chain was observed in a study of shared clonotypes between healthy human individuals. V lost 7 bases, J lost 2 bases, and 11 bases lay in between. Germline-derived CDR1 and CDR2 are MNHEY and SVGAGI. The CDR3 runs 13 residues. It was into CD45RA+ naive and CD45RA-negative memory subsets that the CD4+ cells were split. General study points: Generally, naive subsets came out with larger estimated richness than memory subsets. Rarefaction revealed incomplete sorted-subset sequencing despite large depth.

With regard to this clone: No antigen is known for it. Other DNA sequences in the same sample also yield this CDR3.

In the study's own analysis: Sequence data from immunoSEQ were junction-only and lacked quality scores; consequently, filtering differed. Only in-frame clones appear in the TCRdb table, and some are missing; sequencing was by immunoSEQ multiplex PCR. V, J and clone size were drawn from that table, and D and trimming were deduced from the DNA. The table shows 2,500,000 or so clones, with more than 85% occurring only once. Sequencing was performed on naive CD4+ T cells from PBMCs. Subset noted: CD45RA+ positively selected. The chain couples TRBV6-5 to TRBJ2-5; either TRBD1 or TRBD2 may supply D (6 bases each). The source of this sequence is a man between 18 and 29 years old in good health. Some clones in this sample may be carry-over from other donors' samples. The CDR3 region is CASKRGPQETQYF. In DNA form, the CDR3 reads TGTGCCAGCAAACGGGGGCCTCAAGAGACCCAGTACTTC.